This TCR beta chain was sequenced during a study of T cells in Graves' hyperthyroidism and ophthalmopathy. Amplification targeted TCR beta CDR3 regions from RNA transcripts. Researchers ran a first-round RT-PCR on the TCR CDR3 using the HTBI primer set. TCRdb re-called the multiplex PCR reads through MiXCR, storing one row per CDR3 protein. The repertoire holds approximately 570,000 distinct CDR3 sequences, with roughly 21% as singletons. The CDR3 sequence is 14 residues long. Looked up from germline, CDR1 is LGHDT and CDR2 is YNNKEL (reference sequence). Trimming took 3 bases from V and 0 from J; bases not matched to a gene: 2. This clonotype was counted at least ten times. What it recognizes is unknown. Notes on the study in general: Blood held most thyroid clonotypes expanded above 0.001 frequency. Before onset, by a median of 6.5 months, the model predicted ophthalmopathy. Separation of ophthalmopathy from stable hyperthyroidism was achieved by a 13 V-J model.

This chain uses TRBV3-1 with TRBJ2-7; the match to TRBD1 covers 7 bases. This clonotype was sampled from a man in his forties with Graves' ophthalmopathy. The sample consisted of blood. The CDR3 loop is CASSHRDSSYEQYF. The CDR3 DNA follows: TGTGCCAGCAGCCATCGGGACAGCTCCTACGAGCAGTACTTC.